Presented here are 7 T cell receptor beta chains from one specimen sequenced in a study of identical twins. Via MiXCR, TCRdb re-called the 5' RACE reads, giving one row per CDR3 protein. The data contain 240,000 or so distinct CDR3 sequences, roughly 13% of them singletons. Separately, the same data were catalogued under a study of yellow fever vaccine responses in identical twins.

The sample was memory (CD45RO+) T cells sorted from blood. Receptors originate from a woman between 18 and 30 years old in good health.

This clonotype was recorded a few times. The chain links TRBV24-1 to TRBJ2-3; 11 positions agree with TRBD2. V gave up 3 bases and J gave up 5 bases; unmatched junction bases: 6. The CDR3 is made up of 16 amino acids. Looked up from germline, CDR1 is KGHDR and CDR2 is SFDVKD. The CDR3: CATSDNSGRAGDTQYF. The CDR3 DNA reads TGTGCCACCAGTGATAATAGCGGGAGGGCTGGAGATACGCAGTATTTT.

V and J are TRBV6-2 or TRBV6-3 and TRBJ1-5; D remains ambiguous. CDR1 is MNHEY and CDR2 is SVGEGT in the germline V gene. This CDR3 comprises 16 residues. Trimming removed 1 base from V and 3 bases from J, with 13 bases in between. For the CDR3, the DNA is TGTGCCAGCAGTTACTTTCAGGATGCCCCCAATCAGCCCCAGCATTTT. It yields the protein CASSYFQDAPNQPQHF.

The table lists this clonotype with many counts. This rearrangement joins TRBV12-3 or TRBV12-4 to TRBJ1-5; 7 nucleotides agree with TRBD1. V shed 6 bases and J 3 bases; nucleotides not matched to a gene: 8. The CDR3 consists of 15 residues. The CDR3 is CASSLGQQINQPQHF. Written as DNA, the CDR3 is TGTGCCAGCAGCCTGGGACAGCAAATCAATCAGCCCCAGCATTTT.

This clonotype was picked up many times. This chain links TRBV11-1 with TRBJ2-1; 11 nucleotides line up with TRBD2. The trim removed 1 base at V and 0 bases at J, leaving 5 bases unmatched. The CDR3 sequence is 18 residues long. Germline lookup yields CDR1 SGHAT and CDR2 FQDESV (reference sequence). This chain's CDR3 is CASSLGTSGFFSYNEQFF. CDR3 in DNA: TGTGCCAGCAGCTTAGGGACTAGCGGGTTTTTCTCCTACAATGAGCAGTTCTTC.

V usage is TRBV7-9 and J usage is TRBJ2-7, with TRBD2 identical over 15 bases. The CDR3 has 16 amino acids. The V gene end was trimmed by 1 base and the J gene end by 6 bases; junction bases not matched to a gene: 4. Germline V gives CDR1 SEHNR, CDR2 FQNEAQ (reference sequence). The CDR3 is CASSLGGLAGGSEQYF. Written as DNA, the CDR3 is TGTGCCAGCAGCTTAGGGGGACTAGCGGGAGGAAGCGAGCAGTACTTC.

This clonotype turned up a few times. CDR3 nucleotide sequence: TGTGCCAGCAGTTTGGGTAGCGGGAGCAAAGAGACCCAGTACTTC. Translation gives CASSLGSGSKETQYF. This chain links TRBV12-3 or TRBV12-4 with TRBJ2-5, with TRBD2 matching over 9 bases. V lost 3 bases to trimming and J lost 3 bases; unmatched junction nucleotides: 5. The CDR3 is 15 residues long.

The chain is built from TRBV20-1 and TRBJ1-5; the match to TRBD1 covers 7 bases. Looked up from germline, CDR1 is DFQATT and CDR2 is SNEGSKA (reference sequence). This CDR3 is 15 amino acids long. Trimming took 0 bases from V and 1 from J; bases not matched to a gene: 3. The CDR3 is CSARDQGGSNQPQHF. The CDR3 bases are TGCAGTGCTAGAGACCAGGGGGGGAGCAATCAGCCCCAGCATTTT.